This T cell receptor beta chain was obtained from a study of blood T cell repertoires in COVID-19. Across the study: Sites in the United States, Italy and Spain provided acute and convalescent COVID-19 samples. T cells, B-cell-depleted T cells, or PBMCs supplied cDNA or gDNA.

In the source study's methods: Estimation of nucleated cell counts relied on the amplification of reference gene primers. Method: immunoSEQ multiplex PCR; TCRdb's copy keeps in-frame clones and lacks some. The V and J calls and clone size were taken over from that table, and D and trimming were inferred from the DNA. The data show around 190,000 clones, with 70% to 85% seen just once and about 13% held by the top ten. The sequenced sample consisted of peripheral blood. The source is a human donor in a cohort sampled during active COVID-19.

CDR3 sequence (DNA): TGCGCCAGCAGGTTAACCTTTGACAGGGAACAAACCGGGGAGCTGTTTTTT. Translation: CASRLTFDREQTGELFF. The chain combines TRBV5-1 with TRBJ2-2; 7 bases fit TRBD1. Trimming took 5 bases from V and 5 from J; bases not matched to a gene: 15. The germline V gene has CDR1 SGHRS and CDR2 YFSETQ. The CDR3 runs to 17 residues. Full variable domain (rest looked up from reference TRBV5-1 and TRBJ2-2): KAGVTQTPRYLIKTRGQQVTLSCSPISGHRSVSWYQQTPGQGLQFLFEYFSETQRNKGNFPGRFSGRQFSNSRSEMNVSTLELGDSALYLCASRLTFDREQTGELFFGEGSRLTVL.